This is a list of T cell receptor beta chains from one sample in a study of blood T cell repertoires in COVID-19. This table comes from immunoSEQ multiplex PCR, and its TCRdb copy is limited to in-frame clones, with some not included. The sample holds approximately 52,000 clones, 86% seen once. Sequencing was performed on peripheral blood. These receptors originate from a man aged 55 to 69 with acute or convalescent COVID-19. CDR3s leave out the opening cysteine and the closing phenylalanine or tryptophan. D genes are given only for firm matches.

J gene: TRBJ2-1
D gene: NA
V gene: TRBV6-5
CDR3 protein: ASSYSPGRSEQF

J gene: TRBJ1-2
D gene: NA
V gene: TRBV29-1
CDR3 protein: SVLDTYGYT

J gene: TRBJ1-1
D gene: NA
V gene: TRBV3-1/TRBV3-2
CDR3 protein: ASSQDQNRLNTEAF

J gene: TRBJ2-2
D gene: NA
V gene: TRBV3-1/TRBV3-2
CDR3 protein: ASSQRGTGELF

J gene: TRBJ1-5
D gene: TRBD1
V gene: TRBV6-5
CDR3 protein: ASKRDSPLEPQH

J gene: TRBJ2-1
D gene: TRBD2
V gene: TRBV4-1
CDR3 protein: ASSQGLTPSGRESSYNEQF

J gene: TRBJ2-3
D gene: TRBD2
V gene: TRBV9
CDR3 protein: ASSVIAGGPTDTQY

J gene: TRBJ2-7
D gene: NA
V gene: TRBV3-1/TRBV3-2
CDR3 protein: ASSQGSASAVYEQY

J gene: TRBJ1-2
D gene: TRBD1
V gene: TRBV6-5
CDR3 protein: ASSEGQGARGYT

J gene: TRBJ1-2
D gene: NA
V gene: TRBV9
CDR3 protein: ASSAREAHYGYT

J gene: TRBJ1-4
D gene: NA
V gene: TRBV6-2/TRBV6-3
CDR3 protein: ASSYLRTNEKLF

J gene: TRBJ2-5
D gene: TRBD1
V gene: TRBV6-5
CDR3 protein: ASSYADRVQETQY

J gene: TRBJ2-6
D gene: NA
V gene: TRBV9
CDR3 protein: ASSVAGAGANVLT

J gene: TRBJ1-5
D gene: TRBD1
V gene: TRBV14
CDR3 protein: ASSYDRGQPQH

J gene: TRBJ1-5
D gene: NA
V gene: TRBV27
CDR3 protein: ASSSRGNQPQH

J gene: TRBJ2-1
D gene: NA
V gene: TRBV7-8
CDR3 protein: ASSTRVGDNEQF

J gene: TRBJ2-7
D gene: TRBD1
V gene: TRBV5-1
CDR3 protein: ASSPGQGVNEQY

J gene: TRBJ2-7
D gene: TRBD2
V gene: TRBV28
CDR3 protein: ASSFRGRTSGIPTIPYEQY

J gene: TRBJ2-7
D gene: TRBD1
V gene: TRBV5-1
CDR3 protein: ASSFWTGVPYEQY

J gene: TRBJ1-6
D gene: NA
V gene: TRBV29-1
CDR3 protein: SVGASNNSPLH

J gene: TRBJ1-2
D gene: NA
V gene: TRBV29-1
CDR3 protein: SVFRDYGYT

J gene: TRBJ1-3
D gene: TRBD1
V gene: TRBV28
CDR3 protein: ASKLLTGGTGNTIY

J gene: TRBJ1-1
D gene: NA
V gene: TRBV5-1
CDR3 protein: ASSWNTMNTEAF

J gene: TRBJ1-4
D gene: TRBD1
V gene: TRBV25-1
CDR3 protein: ASGRGQGAEKLF

J gene: TRBJ2-3
D gene: NA
V gene: TRBV4-2
CDR3 protein: ASSQVGDTQY

J gene: TRBJ1-1
D gene: NA
V gene: TRBV5-5
CDR3 protein: ASSLTFLTGNTEAF

J gene: TRBJ2-4
D gene: NA
V gene: TRBV6-2/TRBV6-3
CDR3 protein: ASSAVPNIQY

J gene: TRBJ2-1
D gene: TRBD2
V gene: TRBV7-2
CDR3 protein: ASSPRAGGNLPYNEQF

J gene: TRBJ2-1
D gene: TRBD2
V gene: TRBV19
CDR3 protein: ASSDWTSGDNEQF

J gene: TRBJ1-1
D gene: TRBD1
V gene: TRBV19
CDR3 protein: ASSRGTGASEAF

J gene: TRBJ2-1
D gene: TRBD2
V gene: TRBV6-5
CDR3 protein: ASRGLAQGYNEQF